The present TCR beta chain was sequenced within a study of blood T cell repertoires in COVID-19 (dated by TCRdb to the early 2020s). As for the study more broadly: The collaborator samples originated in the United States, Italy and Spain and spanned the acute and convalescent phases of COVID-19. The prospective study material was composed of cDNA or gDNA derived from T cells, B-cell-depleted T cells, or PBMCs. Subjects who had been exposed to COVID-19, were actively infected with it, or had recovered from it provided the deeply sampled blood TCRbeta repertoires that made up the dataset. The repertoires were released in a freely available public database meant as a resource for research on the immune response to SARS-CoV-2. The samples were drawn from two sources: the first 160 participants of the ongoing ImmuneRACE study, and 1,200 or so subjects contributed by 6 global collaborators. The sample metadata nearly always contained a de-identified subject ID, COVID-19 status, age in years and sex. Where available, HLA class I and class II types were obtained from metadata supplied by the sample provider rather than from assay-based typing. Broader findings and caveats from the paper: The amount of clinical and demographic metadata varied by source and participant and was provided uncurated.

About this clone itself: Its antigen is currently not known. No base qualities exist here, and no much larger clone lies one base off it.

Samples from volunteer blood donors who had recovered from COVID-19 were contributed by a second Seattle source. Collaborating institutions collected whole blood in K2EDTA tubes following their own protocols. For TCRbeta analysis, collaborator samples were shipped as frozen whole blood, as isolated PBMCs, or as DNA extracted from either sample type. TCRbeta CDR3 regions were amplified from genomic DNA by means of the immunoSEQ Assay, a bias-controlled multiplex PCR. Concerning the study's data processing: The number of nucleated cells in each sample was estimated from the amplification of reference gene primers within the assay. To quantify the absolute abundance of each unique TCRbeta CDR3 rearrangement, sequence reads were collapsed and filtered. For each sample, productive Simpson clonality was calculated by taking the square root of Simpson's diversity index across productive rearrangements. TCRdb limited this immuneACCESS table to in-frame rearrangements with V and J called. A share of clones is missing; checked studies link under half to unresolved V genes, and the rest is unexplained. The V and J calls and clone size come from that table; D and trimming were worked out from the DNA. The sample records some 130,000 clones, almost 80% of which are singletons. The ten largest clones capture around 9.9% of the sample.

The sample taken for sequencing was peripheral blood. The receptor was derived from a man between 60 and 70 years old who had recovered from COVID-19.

CDR3 protein: CASREDGLAACNEQFF. Here is the DNA: TGCGCCAGCAGGGAGGACGGACTAGCGGCCTGCAATGAGCAGTTCTTC. The chain couples TRBV10-1 to TRBJ2-1, with 10 bases matching TRBD2. CDR1 and CDR2 were assigned from the germline V gene (reference sequence) as WNHNN and SYGVQD. The CDR3 spans 16 residues, from the cysteine through the phenylalanine. CDR3 DNA is the only sequence kept; it has 48 bases, read in frame from the first base. V lost 6 bases and J lost 6 bases, and the count of bases not matched to a germline gene is 11.